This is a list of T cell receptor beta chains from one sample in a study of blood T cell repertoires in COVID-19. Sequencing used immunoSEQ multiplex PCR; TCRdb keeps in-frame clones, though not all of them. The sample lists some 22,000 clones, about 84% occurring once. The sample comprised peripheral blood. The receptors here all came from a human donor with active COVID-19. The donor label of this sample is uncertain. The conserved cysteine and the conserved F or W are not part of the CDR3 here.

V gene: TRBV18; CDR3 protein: ASSSVGDTEAF
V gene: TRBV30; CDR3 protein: AFAALSRGAGETQY
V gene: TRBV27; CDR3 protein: ASSLLPGNSEAF
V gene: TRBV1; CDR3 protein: TSSQDLERESSGANVLT
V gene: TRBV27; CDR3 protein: ASSLLGSRYEQY
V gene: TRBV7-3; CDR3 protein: ASSPQRGEQY
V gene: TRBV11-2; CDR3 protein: ASSSPRGGNTIY
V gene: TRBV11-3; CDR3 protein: ASSRNVDSDTQY
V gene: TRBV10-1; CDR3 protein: ASSESFPGLAGLTGELF
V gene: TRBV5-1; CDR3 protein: ASRIRVGEKLF
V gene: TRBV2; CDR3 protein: ASSEAGTSGSGETQY